This T cell receptor (beta chain) was recorded in a study of technical replicates of blood from several donors. CDR1 is MNHEY and CDR2 is SVGAGI in the germline V gene. The CDR3 is made up of 14 amino acids. V was pared by 2 bases and J by 6 bases, with 5 bases of the junction left unmatched. Only in-frame clones appear in the TCRdb table, and some are missing; sequencing was by immunoSEQ multiplex PCR. Of roughly 81,000 clones listed, about 86% are singletons. The clonotype originates from a human donor in good health. Some clones in this sample may be carry-over from other donors' samples. The chain links TRBV6-5 to TRBJ2-5; 8 nucleotides align to TRBD1. Sample: PBMCs. The CDR3 sequence: CASSYGQGMKTQYF. The CDR3 nucleotides read TGTGCCAGCAGTTACGGACAGGGTATGAAGACCCAGTACTTC.